This T cell receptor (beta chain) was captured by sequencing in a study of identical twins. From germline, CDR1 is SGHRS and CDR2 YFSETQ. V lost 2 bases and J lost 4, with 12 bases in between. The CDR3 is 15 residues long. All of the donors were Caucasians in good health. A template switching step contributed a universal primer site, while unique molecular identifiers were present in the cDNA. MiXCR was run by TCRdb on the 5' RACE reads, yielding one entry per CDR3 protein. The table includes under 1 million distinct CDR3 sequences, about 12% detected once. In the case of this clonotype: Its target is unknown.

Study observations and caveats: With abundant cord blood beta clonotypes, insertions were fewer; memory repertoires showed no such pattern.

The same specimen was also included in a second study, on yellow fever vaccine responses in identical twins.

The sequence was obtained from a woman under 30 in good health. The V gene is TRBV5-1, the J gene TRBJ2-2, with D perhaps TRBD1 (6 bases). The sequencing input was PBMCs. The CDR3 protein is CASSFRQAGTGELFF. The CDR3 nucleotides are TGCGCCAGCAGCTTCCGACAGGCGGGCACCGGGGAGCTGTTTTTT.